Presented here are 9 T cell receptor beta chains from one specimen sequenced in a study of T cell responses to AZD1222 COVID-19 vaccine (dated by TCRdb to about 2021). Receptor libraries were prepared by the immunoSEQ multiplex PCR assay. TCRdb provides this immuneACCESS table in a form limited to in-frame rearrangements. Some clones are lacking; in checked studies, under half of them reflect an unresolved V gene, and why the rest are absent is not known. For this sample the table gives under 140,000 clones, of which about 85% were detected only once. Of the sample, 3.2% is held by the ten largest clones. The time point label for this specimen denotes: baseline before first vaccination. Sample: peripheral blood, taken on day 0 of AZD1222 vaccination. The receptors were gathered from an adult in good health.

The chain's CDR3 is CASSRAGGGGVTDTQYF. The CDR3, as DNA: TGTGCCAGCAGCCGCGCAGGGGGTGGCGGGGTCACAGATACGCAGTATTTT. The chain carries TRBV7-3 and TRBJ2-3; possible D gene TRBD1, 7 bases. CDR3 size: 17 residues. Per the germline V gene, CDR1 is SGHTA and CDR2 is FQGTGA. Trimming took 5 bases from V and 2 from J, leaving 20 bases between them.

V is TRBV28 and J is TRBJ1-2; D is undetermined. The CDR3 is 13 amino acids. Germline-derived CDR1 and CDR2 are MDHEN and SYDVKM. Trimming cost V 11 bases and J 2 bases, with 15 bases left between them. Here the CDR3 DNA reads TGTGCCGTCCCTAGAGGGCCGAACTATGGCTACACCTTC. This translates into CAVPRGPNYGYTF.

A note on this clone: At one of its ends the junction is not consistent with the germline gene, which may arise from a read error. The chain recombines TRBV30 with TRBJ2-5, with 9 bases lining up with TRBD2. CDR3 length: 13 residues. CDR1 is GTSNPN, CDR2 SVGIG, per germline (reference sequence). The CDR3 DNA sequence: TGTGCCTGGAGTGTAGCGGGGGGCCAAAATGGGCACTTC. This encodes CAWSVAGGQNGHF.

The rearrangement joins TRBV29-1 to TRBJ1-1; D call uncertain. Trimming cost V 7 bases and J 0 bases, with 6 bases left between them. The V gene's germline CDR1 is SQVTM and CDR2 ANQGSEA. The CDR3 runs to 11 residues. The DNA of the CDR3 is TGCAGCGCCACAGTGAACACTGAAGCTTTCTTT. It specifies CSATVNTEAFF. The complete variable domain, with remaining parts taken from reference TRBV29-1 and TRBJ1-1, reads SAVISQKPSRDICQRGTSLTIQCQVDSQVTMMFWYRQQPGQSLTLIATANQGSEATYESGFVIDKFPISRPNLTFSTLTVSNMSPEDSSIYLCSATVNTEAFFGQGTRLTVV.

The CDR3 sequence is CAISGTANTGELFF. DNA for the CDR3: TGTGCCATCAGTGGGACAGCGAACACCGGGGAGCTGTTTTTT. This chain joins TRBV10-3 and TRBJ2-2; D is perhaps TRBD1 (6 bases). V was trimmed by 4 bases and J by 0 bases, leaving 6 bases between them. Germline V lookup: CDR1 ENHRY, CDR2 SYGVKD. This CDR3 contains 14 residues.

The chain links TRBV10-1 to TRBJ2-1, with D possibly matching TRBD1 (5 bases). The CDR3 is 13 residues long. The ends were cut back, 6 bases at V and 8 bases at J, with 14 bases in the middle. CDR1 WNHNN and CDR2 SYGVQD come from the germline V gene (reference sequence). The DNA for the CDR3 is TGCGCCAGCAGCGCCAGAACCAGGGATGAGCAGTTCTTC. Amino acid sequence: CASSARTRDEQFF.

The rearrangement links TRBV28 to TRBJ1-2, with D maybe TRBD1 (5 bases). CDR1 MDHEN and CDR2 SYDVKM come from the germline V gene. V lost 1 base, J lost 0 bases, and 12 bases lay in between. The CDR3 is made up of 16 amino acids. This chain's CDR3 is CASSLFGTHANYGYTF. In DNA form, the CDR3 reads TGTGCCAGCAGTTTATTTGGGACCCATGCTAACTATGGCTACACCTTC.

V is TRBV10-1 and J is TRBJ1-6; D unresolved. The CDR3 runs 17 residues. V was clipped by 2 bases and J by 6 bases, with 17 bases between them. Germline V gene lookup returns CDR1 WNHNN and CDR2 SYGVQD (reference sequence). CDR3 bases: TGCGCCAGCAGTGAGGGATGTCTGGAGGGCGGTAATTCACCCCTCCACTTT. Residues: CASSEGCLEGGNSPLHF.

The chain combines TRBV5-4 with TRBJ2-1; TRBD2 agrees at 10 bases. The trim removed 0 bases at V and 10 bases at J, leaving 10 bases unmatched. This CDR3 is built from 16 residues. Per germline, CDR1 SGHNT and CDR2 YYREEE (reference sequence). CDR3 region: CASSLAGGLAKDEQFF. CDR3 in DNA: TGTGCCAGCAGCTTGGCCGGGGGACTAGCGAAAGACGAGCAGTTCTTC.